The TCR beta chain described here comes from a study of blood T cell repertoires in COVID-19. Study context: Sites across the United States, Italy and Spain contributed samples from acute and convalescent COVID-19. PBMCs, B-cell-depleted T cells, or T cells were the source of the cDNA or gDNA that made up the material.

This clone was seen a few times. In the authors' workflow: Estimated nucleated cell counts came from reference gene primer amplification. This table comes from immunoSEQ multiplex PCR, and its TCRdb copy is limited to in-frame clones, with some not included. V and J calls and clone size are copied from that table; D and trimming were computed from the DNA. Among approximately 110,000 clones listed, roughly 84% were seen once. Germline V gene data show CDR1 as MNHEY and CDR2 as SVGEGT. V trimming: 6 bases; J trimming: 2 bases; junction bases outside the gene matches: 4. This CDR3 comprises 13 residues.

This sequence was found in a human donor in a cohort sampled during active COVID-19. The chain joins TRBV6-2 or TRBV6-3 to TRBJ2-7; 7 nucleotides line up with TRBD1. What was sequenced was peripheral blood. CDR3 residues: CASSQGVAYEQYF. For the CDR3, the DNA is TGTGCCAGCAGCCAGGGGGTGGCCTACGAGCAGTACTTC.